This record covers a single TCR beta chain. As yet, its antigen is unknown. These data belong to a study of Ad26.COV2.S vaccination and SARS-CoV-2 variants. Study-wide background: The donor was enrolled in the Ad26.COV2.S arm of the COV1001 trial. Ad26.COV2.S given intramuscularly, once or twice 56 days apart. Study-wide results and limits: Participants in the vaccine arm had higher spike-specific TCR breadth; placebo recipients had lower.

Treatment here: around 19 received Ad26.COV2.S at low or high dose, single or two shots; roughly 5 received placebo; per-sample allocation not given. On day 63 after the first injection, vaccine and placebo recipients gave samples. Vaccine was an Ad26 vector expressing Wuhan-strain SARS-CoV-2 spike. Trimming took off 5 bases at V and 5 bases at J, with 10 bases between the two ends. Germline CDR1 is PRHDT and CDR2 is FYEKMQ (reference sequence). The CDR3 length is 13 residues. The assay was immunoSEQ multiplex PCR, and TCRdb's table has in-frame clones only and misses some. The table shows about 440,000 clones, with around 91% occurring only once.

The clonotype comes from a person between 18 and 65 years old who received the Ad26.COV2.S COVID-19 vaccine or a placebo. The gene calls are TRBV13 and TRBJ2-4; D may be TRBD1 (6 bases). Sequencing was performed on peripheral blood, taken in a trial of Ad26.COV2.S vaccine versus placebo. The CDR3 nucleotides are TGTGCCAGCAGCCGGGACACAGAAAACATTCAGTACTTC. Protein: CASSRDTENIQYF. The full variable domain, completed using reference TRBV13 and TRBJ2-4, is AAGVIQSPRHLIKEKRETATLKCYPIPRHDTVYWYQQGPGQDPQFLISFYEKMQSDKGSIPDRFSAQQFSDYHSELNMSSLELGDSALYFCASSRDTENIQYFGAGTRLSVL.